This TCR beta chain originates from a study of blood T cell repertoires in COVID-19. On the study more broadly: The United States, Italy and Spain supplied acute and convalescent COVID-19 samples. PBMCs, B-cell-depleted T cells, or T cells were the source of the cDNA or gDNA that made up the material.

Only in-frame clones appear in the TCRdb table, and some are missing; sequencing was by immunoSEQ multiplex PCR. The sample carries around 260,000 clones, just over 85% recorded once. V was cut by 3 bases and J by 7 bases, with 21 bases left in between. Germline lookup yields CDR1 LNHDA and CDR2 SQIVND (reference sequence). The CDR3 is 16 residues long. The receptor comes from a woman aged 30 to 39 with active or convalescent COVID-19. The chain joins TRBV19 to TRBJ2-5; TRBD2 is a possible D gene (6 bases). The material sequenced was peripheral blood. In DNA form, the CDR3 reads TGTGCCAGTAGTATCCCCGGCGGGGCGACCAGTGTGACCCAGTACTTC. This gives the protein CASSIPGGATSVTQYF.